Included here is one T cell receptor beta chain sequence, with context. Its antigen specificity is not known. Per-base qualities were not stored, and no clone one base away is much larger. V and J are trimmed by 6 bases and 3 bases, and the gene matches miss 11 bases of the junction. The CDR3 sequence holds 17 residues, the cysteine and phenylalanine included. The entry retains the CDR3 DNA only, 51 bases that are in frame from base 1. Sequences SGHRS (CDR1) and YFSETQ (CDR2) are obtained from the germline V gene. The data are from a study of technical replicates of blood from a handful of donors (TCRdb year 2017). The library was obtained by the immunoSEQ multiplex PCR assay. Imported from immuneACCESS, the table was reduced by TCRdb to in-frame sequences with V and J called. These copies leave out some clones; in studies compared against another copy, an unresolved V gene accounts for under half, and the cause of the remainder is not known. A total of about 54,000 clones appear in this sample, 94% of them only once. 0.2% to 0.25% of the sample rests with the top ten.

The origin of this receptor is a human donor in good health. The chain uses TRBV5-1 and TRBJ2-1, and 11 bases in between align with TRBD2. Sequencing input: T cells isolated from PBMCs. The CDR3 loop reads CASMAGLAARGYNEQFF. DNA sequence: TGCGCCAGCATGGCGGGACTAGCGGCGAGGGGCTACAATGAGCAGTTCTTC.